This T cell receptor (beta chain) was recovered during a study of blood T cells in healthy people across ages. V was cut by 1 base and J by 15 bases, with 31 bases left in between. Germline lookup yields CDR1 SGHTA and CDR2 FQGNSA. This CDR3 contains 18 residues. With regard to this clonotype: Its matching antigen is unknown.

Study outcomes and limitations: A strong correlation between TCR beta diversity and naive T cell percentage was seen.

Alongside a J-beta primer mix, a sample-barcoded 5' primer served in a second PCR lasting about 6 to 12 cycles. MiXCR, run by TCRdb on the 5' RACE reads, gives a single entry per CDR3 protein. The data contain 1.5 million to 2 million distinct CDR3 sequences, 28% of them singletons. This receptor was identified in a woman under 40 in good health. This chain uses TRBV7-2 with TRBJ2-1; D gene unclear. Sequences were obtained from blood. DNA for the CDR3: TGTGCCAGCAGCTTAGTCCCATCCGAAGTTCCATCACGCTCCCGCTGGTTCTTC. Its translation is CASSLVPSEVPSRSRWFF.